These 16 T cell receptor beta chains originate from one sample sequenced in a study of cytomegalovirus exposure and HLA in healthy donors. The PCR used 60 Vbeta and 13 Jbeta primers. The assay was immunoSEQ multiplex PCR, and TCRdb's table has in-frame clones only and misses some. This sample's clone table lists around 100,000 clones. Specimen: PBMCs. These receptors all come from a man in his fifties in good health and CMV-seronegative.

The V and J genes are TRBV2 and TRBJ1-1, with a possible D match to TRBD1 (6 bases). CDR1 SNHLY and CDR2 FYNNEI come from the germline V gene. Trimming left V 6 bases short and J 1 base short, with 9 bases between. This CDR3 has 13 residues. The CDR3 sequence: CASSLQGNTEAFF. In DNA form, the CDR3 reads TGTGCCAGCAGCCTACAGGGGAACACTGAAGCTTTCTTT.

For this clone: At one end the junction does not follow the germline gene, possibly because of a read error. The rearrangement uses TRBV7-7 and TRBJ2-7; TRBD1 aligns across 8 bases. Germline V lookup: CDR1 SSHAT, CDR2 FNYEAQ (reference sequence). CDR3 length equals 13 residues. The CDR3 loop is CASSSTGANEQYF. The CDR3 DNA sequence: TGTGCTAGCAGCTCGACAGGGGCTAACGAGCAGTACTTC.

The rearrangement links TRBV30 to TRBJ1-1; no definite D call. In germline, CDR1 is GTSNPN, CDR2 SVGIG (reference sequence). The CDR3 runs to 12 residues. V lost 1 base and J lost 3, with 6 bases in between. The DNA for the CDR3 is TGTGCCTGGAGTGGTCTCTACACTGAAGCTTTCTTT. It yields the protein CAWSGLYTEAFF. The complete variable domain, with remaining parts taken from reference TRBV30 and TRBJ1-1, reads SQTIHQWPATLVQPVGSPLSLECTVEGTSNPNLYWYRQAAGRGLQLLFYSVGIGQISSEVPQNLSASRPQDRQFILSSKKLLLSDSGFYLCAWSGLYTEAFFGQGTRLTVV.

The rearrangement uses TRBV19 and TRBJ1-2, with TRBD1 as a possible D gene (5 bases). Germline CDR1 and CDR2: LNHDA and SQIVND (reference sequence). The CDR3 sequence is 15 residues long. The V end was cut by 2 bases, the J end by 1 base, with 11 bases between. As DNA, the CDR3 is TGTGCCAGTAGTATAACGGGACTCTTTAACTATGGCTACACCTTC. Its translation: CASSITGLFNYGYTF. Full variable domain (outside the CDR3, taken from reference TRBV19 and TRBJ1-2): DGGITQSPKYLFRKEGQNVTLSCEQNLNHDAMYWYRQDPGQGLRLIYYSQIVNDFQKGDIAEGYSVSREKKESFPLTVTSAQKNPTAFYLCASSITGLFNYGYTFGSGTRLTVV.

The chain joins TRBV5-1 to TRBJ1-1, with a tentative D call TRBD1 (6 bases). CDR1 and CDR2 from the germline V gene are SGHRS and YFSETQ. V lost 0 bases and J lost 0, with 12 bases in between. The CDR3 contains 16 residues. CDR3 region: CASSLGQGIMNTEAFF. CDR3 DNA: TGCGCCAGCAGCTTGGGGCAGGGGATTATGAACACTGAAGCTTTCTTT.

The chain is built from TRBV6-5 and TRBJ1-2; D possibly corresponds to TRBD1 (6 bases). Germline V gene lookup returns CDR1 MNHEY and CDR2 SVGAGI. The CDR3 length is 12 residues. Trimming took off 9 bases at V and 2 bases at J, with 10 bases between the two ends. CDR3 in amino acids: CASFRGNYGYTF. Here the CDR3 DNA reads TGTGCCAGTTTTAGGGGGAACTATGGCTACACCTTC.

The CDR3 here is CASRGITGEAEAFF. CDR3 nucleotides: TGTGCCAGCAGAGGAATAACAGGGGAGGCTGAAGCTTTCTTT. J is TRBJ1-1 and V is TRBV2, with 7 bases matching TRBD1. This CDR3 has 14 amino acids. Germline V lookup: CDR1 SNHLY, CDR2 FYNNEI. Trimming took 6 bases from V and 6 from J; bases not matched to a gene: 10.

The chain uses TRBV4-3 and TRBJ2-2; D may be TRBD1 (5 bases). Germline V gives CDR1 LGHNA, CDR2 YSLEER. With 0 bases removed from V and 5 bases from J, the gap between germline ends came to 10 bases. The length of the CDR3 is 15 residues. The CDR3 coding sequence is TGCGCCAGCAGCCAAGAGCAGGGCCGGACCGGGGAGCTGTTTTTT. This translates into CASSQEQGRTGELFF.

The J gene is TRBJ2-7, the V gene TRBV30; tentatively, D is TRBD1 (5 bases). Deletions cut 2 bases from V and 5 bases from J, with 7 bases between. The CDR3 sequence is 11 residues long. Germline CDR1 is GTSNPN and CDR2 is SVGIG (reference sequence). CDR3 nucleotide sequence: TGTGCCTGGAGTCTAGGGGACGAGCAGTACTTC. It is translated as CAWSLGDEQYF.

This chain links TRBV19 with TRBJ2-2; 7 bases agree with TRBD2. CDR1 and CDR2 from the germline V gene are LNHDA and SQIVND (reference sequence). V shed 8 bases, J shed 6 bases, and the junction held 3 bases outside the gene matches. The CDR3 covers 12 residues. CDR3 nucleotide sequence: TGTGCCAGTCAGCGGGACCCCGGGGAGCTGTTTTTT. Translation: CASQRDPGELFF.

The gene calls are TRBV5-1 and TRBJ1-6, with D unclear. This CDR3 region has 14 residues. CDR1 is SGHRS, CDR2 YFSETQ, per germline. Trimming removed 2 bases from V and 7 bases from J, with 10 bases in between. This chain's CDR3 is CASSFAAVNSPLHF. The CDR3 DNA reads TGCGCCAGCAGCTTCGCGGCAGTAAATTCACCCCTCCACTTT.

This CDR3 reads CASSQGPGQGPGNTIYF. In DNA form, the CDR3 reads TGCGCCAGCAGCCAAGGCCCAGGACAGGGACCTGGAAACACCATATATTTT. V and J are TRBV4-3 and TRBJ1-3, with 8 nucleotides matching TRBD1. The CDR3 loop spans 17 amino acids. In germline, CDR1 is LGHNA, CDR2 YSLEER. The V and J ends lost 1 base and 2 bases, in that order; junction bases with no gene match: 7.

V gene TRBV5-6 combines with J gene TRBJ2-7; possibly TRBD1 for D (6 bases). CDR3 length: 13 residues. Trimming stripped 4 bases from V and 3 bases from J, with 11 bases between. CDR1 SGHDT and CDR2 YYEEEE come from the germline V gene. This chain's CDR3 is CASSRPQGYEQYF. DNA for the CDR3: TGTGCCAGCAGCCGCCCACAGGGCTACGAGCAGTACTTC. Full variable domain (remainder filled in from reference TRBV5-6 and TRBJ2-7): DAGVTQSPTHLIKTRGQQVTLRCSPKSGHDTVSWYQQALGQGPQFIFQYYEEEERQRGNFPDRFSGHQFPNYSSELNVNALLLGDSALYLCASSRPQGYEQYFGPGTRLTVT.

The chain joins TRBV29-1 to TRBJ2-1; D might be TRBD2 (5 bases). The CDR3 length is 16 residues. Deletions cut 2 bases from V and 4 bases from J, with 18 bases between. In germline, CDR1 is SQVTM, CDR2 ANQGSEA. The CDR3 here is CSVEFLSSSPYNEQFF. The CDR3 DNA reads TGCAGCGTTGAATTTCTGTCTAGCTCTCCTTACAATGAGCAGTTCTTC.

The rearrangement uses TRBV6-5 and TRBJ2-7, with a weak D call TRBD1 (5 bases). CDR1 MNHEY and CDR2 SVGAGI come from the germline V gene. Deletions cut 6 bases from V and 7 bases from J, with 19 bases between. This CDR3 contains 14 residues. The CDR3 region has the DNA TGTGCCAGCAGAAGGGGTGCTCTGGGGTGGGAGCAGTACTTC. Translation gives CASRRGALGWEQYF.

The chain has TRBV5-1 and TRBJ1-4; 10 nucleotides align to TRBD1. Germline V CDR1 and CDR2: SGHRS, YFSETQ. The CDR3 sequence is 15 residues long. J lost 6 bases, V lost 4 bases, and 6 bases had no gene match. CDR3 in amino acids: CASSHGQGVDEKLFF. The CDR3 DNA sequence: TGCGCCAGCAGCCACGGACAGGGGGTGGATGAAAAACTGTTTTTT.